This TCR beta chain was recovered during a study of PD-L1 blockade in urothelial cancer. The time point was: pretreatment peripheral blood. In the case of this clone: This same CDR3 is encoded by further DNA sequences in the sample.

The data were produced by immunoSEQ multiplex PCR, yet TCRdb's version contains in-frame clones alone and is incomplete. Of 49,000 or so clones listed, just over 85% are singletons. CDR1 SGHRS and CDR2 YFSETQ come from the germline V gene. The CDR3 runs 15 residues. V shed 0 bases and J 4 bases; nucleotides not matched to a gene: 2. This specimen consisted of PBMCs, obtained around atezolizumab (anti-PD-L1) treatment. The rearrangement links TRBV5-1 to TRBJ2-2; TRBD2 agrees at 8 bases. This clonotype was obtained from a man in his 60s with urothelial cancer. The DNA of the CDR3 is TGCGCCAGCAGCTTGGCGGGAGGGAGCACCGGGGAGCTGTTTTTT. Its translation is CASSLAGGSTGELFF.